This T cell receptor beta chain comes out of a study of CD8 T cells in ankylosing spondylitis. This CDR3 contains 14 residues. Per the germline V gene, CDR1 is LGHNT and CDR2 is FRNRAP. Trimming shortened V by 1 base and J by 3 bases, and 6 bases separated the two germline ends. The study's findings and limits: Seemingly distinctive of ankylosing spondylitis blood was a TCR beta motif formed by eight highly homologous variants.

This clonotype has ten or more counts. What it binds is not known. Quantitative barcoded 5'-RACE was used to prepare TCR beta libraries. TCRdb fed the 5' RACE reads into MiXCR, producing one record per CDR3 protein. This table has tens of thousands of distinct CDR3 sequences, under 5.5% appearing once. The material sequenced was blood, either unsorted or a sorted T cell fraction (not recorded which). The clonotype was recovered from a male donor with ankylosing spondylitis or in good health (not recorded which). J is TRBJ2-2 and V is TRBV12-5, with D uncertain. The CDR3 region has the DNA TGTGCTAGTGGTTTGGCCCAGCACACCGGGGAGCTGTTTTTT. It codes for CASGLAQHTGELFF.